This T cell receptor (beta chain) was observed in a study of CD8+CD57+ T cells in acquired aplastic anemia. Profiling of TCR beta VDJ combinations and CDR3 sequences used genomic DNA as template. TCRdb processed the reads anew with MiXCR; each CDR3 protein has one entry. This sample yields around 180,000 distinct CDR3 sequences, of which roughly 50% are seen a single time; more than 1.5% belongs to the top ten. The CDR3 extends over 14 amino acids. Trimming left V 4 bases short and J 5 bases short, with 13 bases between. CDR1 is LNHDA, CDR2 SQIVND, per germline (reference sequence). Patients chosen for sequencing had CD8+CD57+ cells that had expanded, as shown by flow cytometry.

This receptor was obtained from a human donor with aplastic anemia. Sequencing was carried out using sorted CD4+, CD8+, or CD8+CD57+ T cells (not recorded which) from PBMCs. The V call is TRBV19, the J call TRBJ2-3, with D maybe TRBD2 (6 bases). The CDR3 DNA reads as TGTGCCAGTAGTACCCGGGACTCTAGAGATACGCAGTATTTT. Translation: CASSTRDSRDTQYF.